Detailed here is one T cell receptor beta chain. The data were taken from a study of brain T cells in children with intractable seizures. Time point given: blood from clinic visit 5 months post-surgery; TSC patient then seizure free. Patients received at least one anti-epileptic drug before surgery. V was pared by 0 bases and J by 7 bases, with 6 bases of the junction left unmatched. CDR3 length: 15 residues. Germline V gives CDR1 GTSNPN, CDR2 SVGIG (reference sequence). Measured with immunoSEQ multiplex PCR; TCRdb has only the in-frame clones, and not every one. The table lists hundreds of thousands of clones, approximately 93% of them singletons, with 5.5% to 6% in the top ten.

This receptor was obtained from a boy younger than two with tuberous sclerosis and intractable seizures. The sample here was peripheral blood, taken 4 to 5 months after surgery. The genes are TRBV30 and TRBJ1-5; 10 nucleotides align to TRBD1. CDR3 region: CAWSVRDRGNQPQHF. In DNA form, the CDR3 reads TGTGCCTGGAGTGTTCGGGACAGGGGAAACCAGCCCCAGCATTTT.